This TCR beta chain is from a study of cytomegalovirus exposure and HLA in healthy donors (dated by TCRdb to the late 2010s). Background for the entire study: An earlier analysis of several hundred of the donors reported about 260 Gb of sequence data and about 120 million unique TCR beta sequences obtained from 150 million to 200 million T cells. In addition to the first cohort of 500 to 850 subjects, a separate validation cohort of approximately 120 different subjects was used. Roughly five DR-DQ haplotypes were treated as single units for association and clustering because of strong linkage in the cohort. HLA typing included class I and class II loci at four-digit resolution. Typing coverage differed by locus: A, B, C, DRB1 and DQB1 were typed in about 629-640 donors, DQA1 in roughly 510, DPA1 in some 600, and DPB1 in 400 to 490. The study used immunosequencing to profile the T cell repertoires of approximately 650 subjects and linked those repertoires to cytomegalovirus serostatus. Donor age, sex, ethnicity and CMV serostatus were compiled together with the repertoire data. Among 300 to 450 genotyped donors of the cohort, an average of approximately 240,000 unique TCR beta nucleotide sequences were sequenced per donor, roughly 18% of them non-productive. The study aimed to test whether cataloging public T cell receptors could reveal signatures of past pathogen exposure. In the later analysis, no new phenotypic data were used to find candidate immune exposures; instead, reliance was placed on TCR beta sequences and their occurrence across donors. In a later analysis, previously published TCR beta repertoires from several hundred donors were re-analyzed and high-resolution HLA genotyping was added so that TCR occurrence patterns could be studied. An early release that covered about 640 HLA-typed donors contained about 300 gigabases of sequencing data and 75 million to 100 million unique TCR sequences. Of the roughly 410 genotyped donors, approximately 80% were placed in the genetic ancestry cluster associated with self-reported Caucasian donors. Genome-wide SNP genotypes for about 60% of the roughly 670 donors were used in a later genetic analysis, which treated that subset as a discovery cohort. To predict cytomegalovirus infection status, the study brought together high-throughput TCR immunosequencing, statistical association of individual TCRs with disease status, and machine learning. All discovery cohort repertoires had been generated using a single sequencing platform. An earlier analysis of some 500 of the donors used high-throughput TCR beta sequencing to judge whether each TCR beta V gene segment behaved as functional or pseudogenic.

Libraries were prepared through the immunoSEQ multiplex PCR assay. The multiplex PCR relied on a mix of 60 forward primers for TCR Vbeta segments and 13 reverse primers for TCR Jbeta segments. The CDR3 region of rearranged TCR beta genes was amplified from genomic DNA by a multiplex PCR assay. The Illumina HiSeq System was used to sequence the amplified TCR beta libraries as 87-base-pair reads. The original pipeline was this. A later analysis tallied 70 million to 100 million unique TCR beta chains across the 666 repertoires, and approximately 12 million of those chains were shared by two or more donors. Raw reads were error-corrected and collapsed into unique sequences with a nearest-neighbor algorithm that merged closely related sequences to remove PCR and sequencing errors. CDR3 sequences were aligned to IMGT reference sequences to assign V, D and J gene segments. For a sequence to be retained, at least a six-nucleotide match to both a V gene segment and a J gene segment was required. Rearrangements were classified as productive when the CDR3 lacked stop codons and remained in frame with V and J, and all other rearrangements were classified as non-productive. CDR3 was defined according to IMGT convention as the region running from the second conserved V-encoded cysteine to the conserved J-encoded phenylalanine. In an earlier analysis of around 570 of the donors, sequences lacking an unambiguous match to a single V gene segment were excluded. In an earlier analysis of almost 600 of the donors, a V segment was called functional when productive rearrangements were above 56.7%, and segregating when the standard deviation between donors exceeded 5%. A statistical classification framework was built for diagnosing cytomegalovirus status from the catalog of TCR beta chain sequences. In a later analysis, TCR nucleotide sequences were compared against IMGT/GENE-DB human TR gene sequences so that V and J genes could be assigned. A later analysis assigned CDR3 sequences and most-parsimonious VDJ recombination scenarios with the TCRdist pipeline. In a later analysis, each TCR beta chain was defined by its CDR3 amino acid sequence together with its V-gene family, and reads lacking a unique V-gene family were excluded. To address suspected cross-contamination and a sequencing artifact, a later analysis removed a few hundred highly shared, low-generation-probability nucleotide sequences. For each public chain, a later analysis derived a clonal expansion index from normalized ranks of inferred template counts within each repertoire. Generation probabilities in a later analysis came from a VDJ recombination model fitted to out-of-frame rearrangements, and those results were checked against IGoR. A later analysis scored TCR-TCR, TCR-HLA and TCR-CMV co-occurrence with hypergeometric tests, applying a repertoire-size bias correction to TCR pairs. A later analysis estimated false discovery rates by permuting HLA or CMV assignments 20 times. In a later analysis, co-occurring TCRs were grouped using DBSCAN, and TCRdist sequence similarity was added for clustering within HLA-allele-positive subsets. Co-occurrence clustering excluded repertoires with fewer than 30,000 or more than 120,000 public chains, plus five with anomalous nucleotide sharing. TCRdb limited this immuneACCESS table to in-frame rearrangements with V and J called. A share of clones is missing; checked studies link under half to unresolved V genes, and the rest is unexplained. V, J and clone size are taken as reported in that table, and D and trimming were inferred from the DNA itself. This sample is represented by around 150,000 clones; roughly 83% of them were singletons. The top ten clones comprise about 3.5% of the sample.

In total, fewer than 750 healthy bone marrow donors made up the cohort. All cohort members were sampled while nominally healthy, although unrecorded immune exposures were likely present. Of the roughly 670 cohort members, approximately 300 had a positive CMV serostatus and about 350 had a negative one, while no CMV serostatus was recorded for the donor. A peripheral blood sample was collected from each donor, and TCR beta sequencing was performed on peripheral blood mononuclear cells. The Qiagen DNeasy Blood Extraction Kit was used to extract genomic DNA from the blood cell samples. A word on this clone: This clone's antigen is unknown. No base quality values were provided; no much bigger clone lies one nucleotide off.

Results the study describes overall, beyond this receptor: A further reported finding was that TCR beta sequences accurately predicted the HLA-A and HLA-B alleles for most subjects in the first cohort. The study listed 164 TCR beta chains as associated with cytomegalovirus. Correlated functional status among segregating V segments might reflect linkage disequilibrium, but an unknown experimental factor could not be ruled out. A later analysis reported that several top co-occurrence clusters appeared linked to parvovirus B19, influenza, CMV and Epstein-Barr virus. A cluster of highly shared sequence variants was judged likely to represent a technical artifact of the sequencing pipeline. According to a later analysis, TCR association rates differed among HLA loci, with DRB1 alleles showing the most associated TCRs and HLA-C alleles showing the fewest. Because HLA typing was unavailable for some donors at each locus, only the typed subset was used in association tests. Three of the identified cytomegalovirus-associated TCR beta chains were confirmed in vitro to be specific for cytomegalovirus antigens. Strong co-occurrence of HLA alleles, especially DR and DQ, made assigning TCR associations to individual alleles difficult. Immune exposure information for the cohort was limited to CMV serostatus. In both the original and validation cohorts, the classifier was reported to diagnose cytomegalovirus status with high specificity and sensitivity. Most TCR sequences were seen in very few donors, while some public TCRs were found in many individuals. A later genetic analysis reported fewer N-insertions in productive TCRs among donors in an Asian-associated ancestry cluster than the roughly 720-donor mean. Because the 87-base-pair reads could not distinguish some IMGT-functional V segments, including TRBV6-2 and TRBV6-3, those segments were excluded. In a later analysis, HLA-associated TCR beta chains were found to be more clonally expanded and to have lower generation probabilities than equally common non-associated chains. An association between a missense DCLRE1C variant and V-gene and J-gene trimming of TCR beta chains was found in a later genetic analysis and replicated in an independent cohort. The authors suggested that the approach could potentially be generalized to other disease states and immunological phenotypes. Presence/absence analyses assumed roughly uniform sequencing depth across donors, an assumption that may not hold. In an earlier analysis of over 550 of the donors, most TCR beta V segments were observed in productive rearrangements about 90% or about 30% of the time, broadly matching IMGT annotations. Because counts were too low, about 18 rarely observed V segments, including chromosome 9 orphons, were excluded from the earlier analysis of some 540 of the donors. The cohort was sequenced for TCR beta chains only, and without alpha or paired-chain data the features that could be detected were limited. According to a later analysis, most CMV-associated TCR beta chains appeared to be HLA-restricted, and the HLA associations seemed to be driven largely by CMV exposure. In a later analysis, about 17,000 TCR beta sequences were associated with specific HLA alleles at a false discovery rate of 0.05.

CDR1 KGHSH and CDR2 LQKENI are derived from the germline V gene. Including cysteine and phenylalanine, the CDR3 has 16 amino acids. The kept DNA is CDR3 alone, 48 bases in frame from the first base. A distance of 10 bases separates the germline ends of V and J, which lose 2 bases and 0 bases respectively. The sequence is built from TRBV18 and TRBJ2-2, with no reliable assignment of the D segment. The source of this sequence is a human donor in good health. Sequenced sample: PBMCs. The CDR3 sequence is CASSPISQSNTGELFF. The DNA is TGTGCCAGCTCACCAATTTCACAGTCGAACACCGGGGAGCTGTTTTTT.